Shown below are 30 T cell receptor beta chains from a single sample sequenced in a study of tumor and adjacent non-tumor tissue in lung cancer. A modified ARM-PCR protocol with three rounds of nested PCR amplified TCRbeta. In TCRdb, the multiplex PCR reads were re-called with MiXCR into one record per CDR3 protein. The sample consists of approximately 82,000 distinct CDR3 sequences, just over 75% of them appearing once. RNA was extracted from bulk tissue without any cell sorting. This non-tumor lung sample came from over 3 cm beyond the tumor edge. Sequencing used distant non-tumor lung tissue. The receptors derive from a man aged 65 to 79 with non-small cell lung cancer.

About this clonotype: A junction end diverges from the germline sequence, so it may reflect a read error. The CDR3 nucleotides read TGTACCAGCAGCAAGCCACCTACTAGCCCTCTTTACTCCTACAATGAGCAGTTCTTC. Translated, it gives CTSSKPPTSPLYSYNEQFF. The chain employs TRBV5-6 and TRBJ2-1, with a tentative D call TRBD2 (6 bases). Germline V gene lookup returns CDR1 SGHDT and CDR2 YYEEEE. This CDR3 has 19 amino acids.

This clonotype is a singleton in its sample. Given a much more abundant clone one base away, this may be a read error. This chain links TRBV20-1 with TRBJ1-6, with 7 nucleotides matching TRBD1. Germline V gene sequence: CDR1 DFQATT, CDR2 SNEGSKA (reference sequence). The CDR3 consists of 15 residues. V dropped 5 bases and J dropped 5; count of bases not matched to a gene: 9. CDR3 nucleotide sequence: TGCAGTGCTGCCGACAGGGCGTTGAATAATTCACCCCTCCACTTT. This codes for CSAADRALNNSPLHF.

A remark on this clonotype: A read error may account for a junction end that differs from germline. The chain couples TRBV11-2 to TRBJ2-3; 7 bases line up with TRBD1. The CDR3 covers 14 residues. Germline assignment: CDR1 SGHAT and CDR2 FQNNGV. The chain's CDR3 is CTSCSQGFSDTQFF. The CDR3 bases are TGTACCAGCTGCTCACAGGGGTTCTCAGATACGCAGTTTTTT.

Worth noting for this clonotype: A read error may account for a junction end that differs from germline. The V call is TRBV11-2, the J call TRBJ1-2; D unresolved. CDR1 and CDR2 (germline): SGHAT, FQNNGV. The CDR3 runs 12 residues. In nucleotides, the CDR3 is TGTGCCAGCAGACAAGGACTATATGCCTACACCTTC. Its protein is CASRQGLYAYTF.

Turning to this clonotype: A much larger clone differs from this one at a single base, so this may be a read error. The chain combines TRBV12-3 or TRBV12-4 with TRBJ2-3; 11 bases match TRBD2. The CDR3 contains 17 residues. Losses at the gene ends were 5 bases for V and 5 bases for J; bases not matched to a gene: 12. CDR3 amino acids: CASSARLAGIRRDTQYF. The CDR3 DNA is TGTGCCAGCAGTGCAAGACTAGCGGGGATCCGAAGAGATACGCAGTATTTT.

Concerning this clonotype itself: Germline and junction disagree at one end, which may indicate a read error. This rearrangement joins TRBV29-1 to TRBJ2-1; D call uncertain. Germline V gives CDR1 SQVTM, CDR2 ANQGSEA. CDR3 size: 12 residues. CDR3 DNA: TGCAGCCTTGAATACGGATCCGACGCGCAGTTCTTC. Protein: CSLEYGSDAQFF.

This clonotype occurred many times. A clone one base away is much larger, so this may be a read error. The CDR3 bases are TGCAGCGTTGTGGCGGAGAGGAATGAAGCTTTCTTT. Protein product: CSVVAERNEAFF. The gene calls are TRBV29-1 and TRBJ1-1; D not resolved. V was shortened by 4 bases and J by 7 bases, with 13 bases between the two germline ends. This CDR3 region has 12 residues. CDR1 SQVTM and CDR2 ANQGSEA come from the germline V gene. The full variable domain, rest sourced from reference TRBV29-1 and TRBJ1-1, is SAVISQKPSRDICQRGTSLTIQCQVDSQVTMMFWYRQQPGQSLTLIATANQGSEATYESGFVIDKFPISRPNLTFSTLTVSNMSPEDSSIYLCSVVAERNEAFFGQGTRLTVV.

CDR3 sequence reads: CASTNGASTDTQYF. CDR3 DNA sequence: TGTGCCAGCACTAACGGGGCTAGCACAGATACGCAGTATTTT. The chain links TRBV6-2 or TRBV6-3 to TRBJ2-3; D is perhaps TRBD1 or TRBD2 (5 bases each). Germline V lookup: CDR1 MNHEY, CDR2 SVGEGT. The CDR3 extends over 14 amino acids. V gave up 7 bases and J gave up 0 bases, with 11 bases separating them.

Comment on this clonotype: A much more abundant neighbour one base away suggests this may be a read error. The chain combines TRBV6-4 with TRBJ2-3, with TRBD1 matching 9 bases. CDR1 and CDR2 from the germline V gene are MRHNA and SNTAGT. CDR3 length: 15 residues. The CDR3 DNA is TGTGTCAGCAGTCGACAGGGGGATGGAACAGATACGCAGTATTTT. Translating gives CVSSRQGDGTDTQYF.

This chain uses TRBV6-5 with TRBJ2-7, with D unclear. V lost 5 bases and J lost 2, with 10 bases in between. This CDR3 has 13 amino acids. In germline, CDR1 is MNHEY, CDR2 SVGAGI. The CDR3 here is CASSIEPTYEQYF. DNA of the CDR3: TGTGCCAGCAGTATAGAGCCGACCTACGAGCAGTACTTC.

The CDR3: CASSRTTVYFEAFF. CDR3 sequence (DNA): TGTGCCAGCAGCCGGACTACGGTTTACTTTGAAGCTTTCTTT. This sequence joins TRBV11-2 and TRBJ1-1, with D unresolved. Trimming cost V 5 bases and J 7 bases, with 17 bases left between them. The CDR3 contains 14 residues. Germline V gene sequence: CDR1 SGHAT, CDR2 FQNNGV.

Details on this clonotype: At one end the junction does not follow the germline gene, possibly because of a read error. The chain employs TRBV12-3 or TRBV12-4 and TRBJ1-1; D is unclear. CDR3 length equals 13 residues. The CDR3 DNA reads as TGTGCCAGCAGTTTAAAACAGTACACTGAAGCTCTCTTT. The encoded protein is CASSLKQYTEALF.

Turning to this clonotype: This may stem from a read error, because a much larger clone lies one nucleotide away. This sequence joins TRBV14 and TRBJ2-1, with unresolved D. This CDR3 comprises 14 residues. Per the germline V gene, CDR1 is SGHDN and CDR2 is FVKESK. CDR3 residues: CASGQVGRFNEQFF. The DNA for the CDR3 is TGTGCCAGCGGCCAAGTAGGCAGGTTCAATGAGCAGTTCTTC.

With respect to this clonotype: Its ends do not fully match the called genes, so a read error is possible. The rearrangement links TRBV10-3 to TRBJ2-5; D could derive from TRBD1 or TRBD2 (5 bases each). Germline values: CDR1 ENHRY, CDR2 SYGVKD. This CDR3 comprises 15 residues. CDR3 coding DNA: TGTGCCATCATTGAGGCGCCGGGACGGCAAGAGACCCAGTACTTC. Translated, it gives CAIIEAPGRQETQYF.

As concerns this clonotype: The junction departs from germline at one end; a sequencing error may be responsible. This chain joins TRBV29-1 and TRBJ2-3; weak D call: TRBD2 (7 bases). Germline V lookup: CDR1 SQVTM, CDR2 ANQGSEA. The CDR3 loop spans 12 amino acids. The CDR3 DNA reads TGCAGAATGGGGGGGGCCACAGATACGCATTATTTT. This gives the protein CRMGGATDTHYF.

V and J are TRBV29-1 and TRBJ2-3; 9 positions match TRBD1. Germline lookup yields CDR1 SQVTM and CDR2 ANQGSEA. V shed 8 bases, J shed 5 bases, and the junction held 20 bases outside the gene matches. This CDR3 has 17 amino acids. CDR3 loop: CSLLPCVTGGDKDTQYF. The CDR3 DNA reads TGCAGCTTACTTCCATGTGTGACAGGGGGGGACAAAGATACGCAGTATTTT.

For this clonotype: A much larger clone is a single base away; this may be a read error. J is TRBJ2-1 and V is TRBV6-5; 11 nucleotides match TRBD2. CDR3 length equals 15 residues. Germline CDR1 and CDR2: MNHEY and SVGAGI. The CDR3 here is CASTSGLADFNEQSF. CDR3 bases: TGTGCCAGCACCTCGGGACTAGCGGATTTCAATGAGCAGTCCTTC.

As concerns this clonotype: A much bigger clone sits one base away, suggesting this may be a read error. The chain carries TRBV7-9 and TRBJ2-3; weak D call: TRBD2 (5 bases). The V end lost 7 bases, the J end lost 4 bases, and 15 bases lay between the germline ends. The germline gives CDR1 SEHNR, CDR2 FQNEAQ (reference sequence). The CDR3 consists of 14 residues. In DNA, the CDR3 is TGTGCCAGCAACCCAAGTGGAGGCGCAGATACGCAGTATTTT. Translating gives CASNPSGGADTQYF.

This clonotype has only a few counts. As the CDR3 is not closed by the conserved phenylalanine or tryptophan, this likely results from a read error. The genes are TRBV29-1 and TRBJ2-5; the D gene is possibly TRBD1 (6 bases). The CDR3 loop spans 13 amino acids. Germline V CDR1 and CDR2: SQVTM, ANQGSEA. CDR3 loop: CSVADRFKETQYL. As DNA, the CDR3 is TGTAGTGTGGCCGACAGGTTCAAAGAGACCCAGTACTTA.

This clonotype has only one observation. V is TRBV29-1 and J is TRBJ1-3; TRBD1 is a possible D gene (5 bases). The CDR3 has 15 amino acids. Trimming stripped 6 bases from V and 2 bases from J, with 17 bases between. CDR1 is SQVTM, CDR2 ANQGSEA, per germline. The CDR3 here is CSVVPVGGAGNTIYF. The CDR3 DNA reads TGCAGCGTCGTCCCGGTTGGGGGTGCTGGAAACACCATATATTTT.

In this sample, this clonotype turned up once. Sequence at one end of the junction differs from germline and may be a read error. V and J are TRBV6-6 and TRBJ2-6; 8 bases agree with TRBD2. The germline gives CDR1 MNHNY, CDR2 SVGAGI (reference sequence). CDR3 size: 17 residues. The CDR3 nucleotides read TGTGTCACCTCATTAGCGGGAAATTCTTCTGGGGCCAACGTCCAGACTTTC. As protein: CVTSLAGNSSGANVQTF.

In regard to this clonotype: This may arise from a read error, as a much more abundant clone is one base away. The chain couples TRBV30 to TRBJ1-5; no firm D call. This CDR3 has 13 residues. V was cut by 2 bases and J by 9 bases, with 14 bases left in between. CDR1 and CDR2 (germline): GTSNPN, SVGIG (reference sequence). CDR3 nucleotides: TGTGCCTGGAGTAATGGCGGTGATCGGCCCCAGCATTTT. Amino acid sequence: CAWSNGGDRPQHF. Supplemented by reference TRBV30 and TRBJ1-5, the full variable domain reads SQTIHQWPATLVQPVGSPLSLECTVEGTSNPNLYWYRQAAGRGLQLLFYSVGIGQISSEVPQNLSASRPQDRQFILSSKKLLLSDSGFYLCAWSNGGDRPQHFGDGTRLSIL.

Only a few counts were recorded for this clonotype. The rearrangement joins TRBV27 to TRBJ2-7, with D hard to call. Per germline, CDR1 MNHEY and CDR2 SMNVEV (reference sequence). V lost 2 bases, J lost 0 bases, and 5 bases lay in between. The CDR3 runs to 13 residues. The CDR3 nucleotides are TGTGCCAGCAGTTTAAGACCCTCCTACGAGCAGTACTTC. Its translation is CASSLRPSYEQYF.

With regard to this clonotype: Being one base from a much bigger clone, this may be a read error. The chain uses TRBV28 and TRBJ2-7; 7 nucleotides match TRBD2. This CDR3 has 14 amino acids. Germline-derived CDR1 and CDR2 are MDHEN and SYDVKM. CDR3 sequence reads: CASSTRGVEHDQYF. The CDR3 coding sequence is TGTGCCAGCAGTACCCGGGGGGTTGAACACGATCAGTACTTC.

About this clonotype: One end of the junction fails to match germline, which may point to a read error. The chain employs TRBV11-3 and TRBJ1-1; D may be TRBD1 (6 bases). CDR1 is SGHNT and CDR2 is YENEEA in the germline V gene. The CDR3 totals 15 residues. The DNA for the CDR3 is TGTGCCAACAGCTCCCGAGGGGGGATCTACACCGAAGCTTTCTTT. Amino acids: CANSSRGGIYTEAFF.

As concerns this clonotype: The junction departs from germline at one end; a sequencing error may be responsible. This chain uses TRBV11-3 with TRBJ1-1, with D uncertain. There are 13 residues in the CDR3. CDR1 SGHNT and CDR2 YENEEA come from the germline V gene. CDR3 bases: TGTGTCAGCAGCAGGTTTCCTTGGCCTGAAGCTTTCTTT. Protein product: CVSSRFPWPEAFF.

Concerning this clonotype itself: A much larger clone sits a single nucleotide away, making a read error possible. J is TRBJ1-3 and V is TRBV4-1; unclear D gene. V was shortened by 0 bases and J by 0 bases, with 9 bases between the two germline ends. The CDR3 sequence is 16 residues long. The germline V gene encodes CDR1 MGHRA and CDR2 YSYEKL. CDR3 residues: CASSQDKGSSGNTIYF. The DNA for the CDR3 is TGCGCCAGCAGCCAAGACAAGGGTAGCTCTGGAAACACCATATATTTT.

The sample holds many counts of this clonotype. One end of the junction does not line up with germline, which may come from a read error. CDR3 sequence (DNA): TGTGCAAGAAGATTAGTGGGAAAAGGGGTTGCAGGGGAGATGTTTTTT. It translates to CARRLVGKGVAGEMFF. The chain recombines TRBV11-2 with TRBJ2-2, with a weak D call TRBD1 (6 bases). The CDR3 extends over 16 amino acids. Per the germline V gene, CDR1 is SGHAT and CDR2 is FQNNGV.

This clonotype has just one count. Germline is not matched at one junction end, which may reflect a read error. This sequence joins TRBV4-3 and TRBJ2-1; possible D gene TRBD2, 6 bases. This CDR3 comprises 17 residues. From germline, CDR1 is LGHNA and CDR2 YSLEER. The CDR3, as DNA: TGCGCCAGCAGCCAAGAATTGACGAGGAGGAGGGCCCATGAGCAGATCTTC. It yields the protein CASSQELTRRRAHEQIF.

The V gene is TRBV9, the J gene TRBJ2-3; D unclear. V lost 1 base, J lost 6 bases, and 15 bases lay in between. The CDR3 contains 15 residues. CDR1 is SGDLS, CDR2 YYNGEE, per germline. The CDR3 nucleotides are TGTGCCAGCAGCGTATCCGGGCCTTACGGGGATACGCAGTATTTT. Translation: CASSVSGPYGDTQYF.